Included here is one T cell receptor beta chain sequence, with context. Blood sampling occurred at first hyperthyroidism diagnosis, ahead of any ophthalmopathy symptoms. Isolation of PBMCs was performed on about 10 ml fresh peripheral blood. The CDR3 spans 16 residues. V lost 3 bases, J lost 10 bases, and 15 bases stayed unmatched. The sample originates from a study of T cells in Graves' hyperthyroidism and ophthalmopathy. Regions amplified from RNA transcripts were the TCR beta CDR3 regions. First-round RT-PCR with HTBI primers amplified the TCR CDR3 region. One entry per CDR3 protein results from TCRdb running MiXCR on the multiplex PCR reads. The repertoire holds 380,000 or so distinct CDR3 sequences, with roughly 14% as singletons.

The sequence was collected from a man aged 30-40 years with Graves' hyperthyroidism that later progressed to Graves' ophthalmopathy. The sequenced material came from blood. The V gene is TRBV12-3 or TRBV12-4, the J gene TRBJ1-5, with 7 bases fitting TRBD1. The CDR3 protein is CASSLGLGAGGGPQHF. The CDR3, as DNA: TGTGCCAGCAGTTTGGGGCTCGGGGCAGGGGGAGGTCCCCAGCATTTT.